One sample yielded the 2 T cell receptor beta chains listed below, sequenced in a study of cytomegalovirus exposure and HLA in healthy donors (dated by TCRdb to between 2016 and 2019). Receptor libraries were prepared by the immunoSEQ multiplex PCR assay. For the multiplex PCR, a mixture combining 60 forward primers for TCR Vbeta segments and 13 reverse primers for TCR Jbeta segments was used. TCRdb provides this immuneACCESS table in a form limited to in-frame rearrangements. Some clones are lacking; in checked studies, under half of them reflect an unresolved V gene, and why the rest are absent is not known. The sample yields over 90,000 clones; 65% to 80% were counted once. Of the sample, 2.5% to 3.5% falls within the top ten clones. The sample taken for sequencing was PBMCs. The receptors originated from a female donor in good health and CMV-seropositive.

The V call is TRBV21-1, the J call TRBJ1-5; the D call TRBD1 from the table was never checked on the DNA. TRBV21-1 is a pseudogene locus. The CDR3 runs 13 residues. The DNA of the CDR3 is TGTGCCAGCAGGAGACAGGTCCCTGGGCCCCAGCATTTT. This codes for CASRRQVPGPQHF.

This clone was seen just once. The chain carries TRBV5-1 and TRBJ2-5, with D unclear. Germline CDR1 reads SGHRS; CDR2 reads YFSETQ. Trimming took off 0 bases at V and 2 bases at J, with 5 bases between the two ends. The CDR3 runs 13 residues. In DNA, the CDR3 is TGCGCCAGCAGCTTGGCCGTACAAGAGACCCAGTACTTC. This translates into CASSLAVQETQYF. The variable domain in full, completed from reference TRBV5-1 and TRBJ2-5, reads KAGVTQTPRYLIKTRGQQVTLSCSPISGHRSVSWYQQTPGQGLQFLFEYFSETQRNKGNFPGRFSGRQFSNSRSEMNVSTLELGDSALYLCASSLAVQETQYFGPGTRLLVL.